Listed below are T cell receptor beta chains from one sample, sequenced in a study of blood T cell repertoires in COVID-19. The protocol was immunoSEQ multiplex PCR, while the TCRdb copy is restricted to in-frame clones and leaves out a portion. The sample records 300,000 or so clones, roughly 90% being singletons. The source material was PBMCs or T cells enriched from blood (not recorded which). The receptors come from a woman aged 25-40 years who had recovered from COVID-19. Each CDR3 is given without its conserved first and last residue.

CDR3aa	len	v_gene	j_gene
ASSFPITGELF	11	TRBV7-2	TRBJ2-2
ASSPGTVQF	9	TRBV7-2	TRBJ2-1
ASSQRDRAVEKLF	13	TRBV4-1	TRBJ1-4
ASRRGLAGAGEQF	13	TRBV6-5	TRBJ2-1
SASVTGDNRLH	11	TRBV20-1	TRBJ1-6
ASSQGGRGQPQH	12	TRBV3-1/TRBV3-2	TRBJ1-5
ASSRLSTRGNIQY	13	TRBV19	TRBJ2-4
AISTSSGTSGRSYEQY	16	TRBV10-3	TRBJ2-7
ASSLQGPGEQY	11	TRBV5-4	TRBJ2-7
AISESYAGADNEQF	14	TRBV10-3	TRBJ2-1
ASSPRGGNEQY	11	TRBV27	TRBJ2-7
ASSDRDRGTEAF	12	TRBV25-1	TRBJ1-1
ASNPGLRNTEAF	12	TRBV19	TRBJ1-1
ASSIGQGLENEQF	13	TRBV19	TRBJ2-1
ASSLRGKWDQPQH	13	TRBV28	TRBJ1-5
APPAREGDKNTGELF	15	TRBV30	TRBJ2-2
ASSPETYNEQF	11	TRBV3-1/TRBV3-2	TRBJ2-1
ASTTLTNEKLF	11	TRBV28	TRBJ1-4
ASSSVQPQH	9	TRBV28	TRBJ1-5
ASSRAGQGVKNIQY	14	TRBV5-4	TRBJ2-4
ASSPPEGTQY	10	TRBV18	TRBJ2-5
ASSLDFENEQF	11	TRBV11-2	TRBJ2-1
ASKTVRGEQF	10	TRBV7-2	TRBJ2-1
ASSLLTGTIHNEQF	14	TRBV7-9	TRBJ2-1
ASSYSDRGNEAF	12	TRBV6-5	TRBJ1-1
ASSLQDNSPLH	11	TRBV12-3/TRBV12-4	TRBJ1-6
ASRADQGSIYGYT	13	TRBV5-4	TRBJ1-2
ASSLSGGSIHVVNTEAF	17	TRBV28	TRBJ1-1
ASKTTVNYGYT	11	TRBV19	TRBJ1-2
SVAVAGTGYEQY	12	TRBV29-1	TRBJ2-7